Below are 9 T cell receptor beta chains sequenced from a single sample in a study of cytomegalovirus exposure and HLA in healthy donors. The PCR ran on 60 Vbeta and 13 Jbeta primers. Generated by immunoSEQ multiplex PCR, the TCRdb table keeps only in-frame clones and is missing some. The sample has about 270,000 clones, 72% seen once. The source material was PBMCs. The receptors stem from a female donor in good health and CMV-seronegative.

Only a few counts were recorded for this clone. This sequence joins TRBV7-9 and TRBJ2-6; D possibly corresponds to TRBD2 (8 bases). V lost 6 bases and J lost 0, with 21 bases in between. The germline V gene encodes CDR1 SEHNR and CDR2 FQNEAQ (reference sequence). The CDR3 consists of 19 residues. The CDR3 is CASRSGRGQWASGANVLTF. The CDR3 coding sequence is TGTGCCAGCAGATCCGGGAGGGGACAGTGGGCCTCTGGGGCCAACGTCCTGACTTTC. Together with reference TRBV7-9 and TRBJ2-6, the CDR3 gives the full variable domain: DTGVSQNPRHKITKRGQNVTFRCDPISEHNRLYWYRQTLGQGPEFLTYFQNEAQLEKSRLLSDRFSAERPKGSFSTLEIQRTEQGDSAMYLCASRSGRGQWASGANVLTFGAGSRLTVL.

The CDR3, as DNA: TGTGCCATCAGTGAGCCCGGGGGGCTGACCGGGGAGCTGTTTTTT. It yields the protein CAISEPGGLTGELFF. J is TRBJ2-2 and V is TRBV10-3, with D possibly being TRBD2 (7 bases). The CDR3 runs 15 residues. V was cut by 2 bases and J by 5 bases, with 12 bases left in between. Germline CDR1 reads ENHRY; CDR2 reads SYGVKD.

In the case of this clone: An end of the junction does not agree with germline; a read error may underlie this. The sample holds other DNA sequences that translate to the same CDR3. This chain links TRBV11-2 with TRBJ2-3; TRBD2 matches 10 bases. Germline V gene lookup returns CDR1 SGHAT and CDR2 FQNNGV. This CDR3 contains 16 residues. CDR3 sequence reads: CASSLVRTSGTDTQYF. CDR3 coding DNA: TGTGCCAGCAGCTTAGTCCGGACTAGCGGCACAGATACGCAATATTTT.

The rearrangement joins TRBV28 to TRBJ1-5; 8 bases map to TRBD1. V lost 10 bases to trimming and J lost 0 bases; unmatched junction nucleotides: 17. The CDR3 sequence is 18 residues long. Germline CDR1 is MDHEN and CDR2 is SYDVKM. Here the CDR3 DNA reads TGTGCCACCCAACCGACCGGACAGGGACATTATAGCAATCAGCCCCAGCATTTT. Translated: CATQPTGQGHYSNQPQHF.

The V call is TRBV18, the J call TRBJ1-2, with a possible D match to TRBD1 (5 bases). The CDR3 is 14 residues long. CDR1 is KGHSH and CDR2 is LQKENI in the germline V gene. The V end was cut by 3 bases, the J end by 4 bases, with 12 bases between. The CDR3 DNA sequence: TGTGCCAGCTCACCGCAGGGTGTGAGCTATGGCTACACCTTC. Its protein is CASSPQGVSYGYTF.

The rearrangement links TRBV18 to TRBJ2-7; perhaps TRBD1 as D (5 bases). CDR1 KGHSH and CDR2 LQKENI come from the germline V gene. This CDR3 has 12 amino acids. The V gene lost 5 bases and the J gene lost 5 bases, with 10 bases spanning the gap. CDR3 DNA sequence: TGTGCCAGCTCAATAAAACAGGACGAGCAGTACTTC. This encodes CASSIKQDEQYF.

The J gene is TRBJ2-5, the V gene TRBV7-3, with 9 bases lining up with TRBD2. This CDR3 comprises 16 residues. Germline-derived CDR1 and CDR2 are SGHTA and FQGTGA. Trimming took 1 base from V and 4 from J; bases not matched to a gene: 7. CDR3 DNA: TGTGCCAGCAGCTTAAACCCCCCAGCGGGAGGAGAGACCCAGTACTTC. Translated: CASSLNPPAGGETQYF.

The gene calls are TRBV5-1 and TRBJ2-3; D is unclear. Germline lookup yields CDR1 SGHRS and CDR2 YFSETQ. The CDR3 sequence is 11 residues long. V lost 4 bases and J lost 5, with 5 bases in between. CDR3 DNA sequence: TGCGCCAGCAGCCTAGAAGATACGCAGTATTTT. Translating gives CASSLEDTQYF. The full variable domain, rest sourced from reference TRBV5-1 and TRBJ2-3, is KAGVTQTPRYLIKTRGQQVTLSCSPISGHRSVSWYQQTPGQGLQFLFEYFSETQRNKGNFPGRFSGRQFSNSRSEMNVSTLELGDSALYLCASSLEDTQYFGPGTRLTVL.

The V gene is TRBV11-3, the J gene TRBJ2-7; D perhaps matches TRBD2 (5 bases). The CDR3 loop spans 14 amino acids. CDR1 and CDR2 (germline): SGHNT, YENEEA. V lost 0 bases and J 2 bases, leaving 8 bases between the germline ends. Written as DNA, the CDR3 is TGTGCCAGCAGCTTAGAAGAGGGTCCCTACGAGCAGTACTTC. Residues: CASSLEEGPYEQYF.